The entry below describes one T cell receptor beta chain. Its cognate antigen is unknown. Germline V gives CDR1 SNHLY, CDR2 FYNNEI. V shed 2 bases and J 5 bases; nucleotides not matched to a gene: 11. The CDR3 is 16 amino acids. The data originate from a study of CD8+CD57+ T cells in acquired aplastic anemia. Study-wide background: The average for DNA from sorted CD4+ and CD8+ cells was approximately 3.2 ug. Researchers reported that healthy donors averaged about 11 million reads for CD4+ cells. Study observations and caveats: Researchers reported that CD8+ Simpson's diversity was not significantly different in patients versus controls. Common to patients and controls were twenty-nine CD8+ CDR3 sequences.

Profiling that covered TCR beta VDJ and CDR3 relied on genomic DNA as its template. TCRdb recomputed calls from the reads with MiXCR, one row per CDR3 protein. Of some 180,000 distinct CDR3 sequences listed, under 55% were seen once; the top ten hold about 2.9%. The chain couples TRBV2 to TRBJ2-7; 8 bases agree with TRBD1. The sequencing input was sorted CD4+, CD8+, or CD8+CD57+ T cells (not recorded which) from PBMCs. This TCR was recovered from a human donor in good health. The DNA of the CDR3 is TGTGCCAGCAGTGAAAGGGGGACAGGCTGGAGGAACGAGCAGTACTTC. Protein sequence: CASSERGTGWRNEQYF. The complete variable domain, with remaining parts taken from reference TRBV2 and TRBJ2-7, reads EPEVTQTPSHQVTQMGQEVILRCVPISNHLYFYWYRQILGQKVEFLVSFYNNEISEKSEIFDDQFSVERPDGSNFTLKIRSTKLEDSAMYFCASSERGTGWRNEQYFGPGTRLTVT.